This TCR beta chain was found in a study of cytomegalovirus exposure and HLA in healthy donors. Study-wide findings and caveats: A list of approximately 150 TCR beta chains associated with cytomegalovirus was given. In vitro testing confirmed a few CMV-associated chains as specific for CMV antigens. According to reports, the classifier identified cytomegalovirus status with high specificity and sensitivity.

V trimming: 4 bases; J trimming: 10 bases; junction bases outside the gene matches: 14. Germline-derived CDR1 and CDR2 are MNHNS and SASEGT. The CDR3 covers 16 residues. The PCR had 60 Vbeta and 13 Jbeta primers. Profiling relied on immunoSEQ multiplex PCR, and the TCRdb table lists in-frame clones only, not all of them. The table records 70,000 to 95,000 clones, less than 85% of them present only once. Note on this clone: Its target is unknown.

The sequence was collected from a male donor in good health and CMV-seronegative. The V call is TRBV6-1, the J call TRBJ2-1; 9 bases map to TRBD2. The sample consisted of PBMCs. The CDR3 reads CASSGVGAGGPREQFF. CDR3 coding DNA: TGTGCCAGCAGTGGAGTGGGGGCGGGAGGGCCCCGGGAGCAGTTCTTC.